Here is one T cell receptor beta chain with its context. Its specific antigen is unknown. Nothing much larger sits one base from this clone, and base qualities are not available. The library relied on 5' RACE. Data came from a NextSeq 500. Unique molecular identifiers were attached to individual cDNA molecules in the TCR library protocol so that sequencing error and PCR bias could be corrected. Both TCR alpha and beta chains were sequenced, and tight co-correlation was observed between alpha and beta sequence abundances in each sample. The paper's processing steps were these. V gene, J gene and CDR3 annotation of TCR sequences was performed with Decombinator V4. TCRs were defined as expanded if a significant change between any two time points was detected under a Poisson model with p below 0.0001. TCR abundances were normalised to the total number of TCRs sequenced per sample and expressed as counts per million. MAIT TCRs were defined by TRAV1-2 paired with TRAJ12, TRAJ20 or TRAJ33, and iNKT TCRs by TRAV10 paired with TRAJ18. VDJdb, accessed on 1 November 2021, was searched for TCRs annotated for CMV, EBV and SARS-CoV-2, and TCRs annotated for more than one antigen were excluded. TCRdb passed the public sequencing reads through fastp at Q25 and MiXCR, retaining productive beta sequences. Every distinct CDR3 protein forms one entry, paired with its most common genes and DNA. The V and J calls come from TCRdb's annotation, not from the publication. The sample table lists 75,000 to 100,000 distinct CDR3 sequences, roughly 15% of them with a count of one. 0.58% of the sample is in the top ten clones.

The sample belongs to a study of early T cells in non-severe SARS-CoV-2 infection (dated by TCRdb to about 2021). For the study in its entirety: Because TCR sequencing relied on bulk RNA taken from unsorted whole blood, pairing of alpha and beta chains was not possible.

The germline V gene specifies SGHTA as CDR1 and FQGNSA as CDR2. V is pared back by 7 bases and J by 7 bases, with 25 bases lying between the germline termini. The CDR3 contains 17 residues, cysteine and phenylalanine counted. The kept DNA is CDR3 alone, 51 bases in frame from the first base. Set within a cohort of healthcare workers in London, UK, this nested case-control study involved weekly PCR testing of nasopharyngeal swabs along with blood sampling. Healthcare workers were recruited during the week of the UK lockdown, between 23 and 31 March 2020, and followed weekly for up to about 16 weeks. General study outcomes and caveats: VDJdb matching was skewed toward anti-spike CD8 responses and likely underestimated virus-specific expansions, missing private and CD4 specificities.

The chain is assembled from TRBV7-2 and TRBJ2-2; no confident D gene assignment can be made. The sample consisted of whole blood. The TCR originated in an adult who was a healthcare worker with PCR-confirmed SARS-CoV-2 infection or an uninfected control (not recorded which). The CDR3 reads CASIPFDRLAVGGELFF. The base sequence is TGTGCCAGCATTCCTTTTGATAGACTGGCGGTTGGCGGGGAGCTGTTTTTT. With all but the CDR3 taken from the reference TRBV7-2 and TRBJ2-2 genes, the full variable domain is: GAGVSQSPSNKVTEKGKDVELRCDPISGHTALYWYRQSLGQGLEFLIYFQGNSAPDKSGLPSDRFSAERTGGSVSTLTIQRTQQEDSAVYLCASIPFDRLAVGGELFFGEGSRLTVL.